This passage covers 19 T cell receptor beta chains from one sample sequenced in a study of Ad26.COV2.S vaccination and SARS-CoV-2 variants. Only in-frame clones appear in the TCRdb table, and some are missing; sequencing was by immunoSEQ multiplex PCR. The sample yields 300,000 to 350,000 clones, about 87% seen once. Treatment defined: 15 to 20 received Ad26.COV2.S at low or high dose, single or two shots; five or six received placebo; per-sample allocation not given. Sampling was done on day 63 after the first vaccine or placebo injection. Source: peripheral blood, taken in a trial of Ad26.COV2.S vaccine versus placebo. The receptor source for this set is a person between 18 and 65 years old who received the Ad26.COV2.S COVID-19 vaccine or a placebo.

V usage is TRBV9 and J usage is TRBJ2-1, with D perhaps TRBD2 (6 bases). V lost 0 bases and J 1 base, leaving 11 bases between the germline ends. Germline V CDR1 and CDR2: SGDLS, YYNGEE. The CDR3 extends over 16 amino acids. The CDR3 nucleotides read TGTGCCAGCAGCGTAGCCGGGAGACCTTCCTACAATGAGCAGTTCTTC. It codes for CASSVAGRPSYNEQFF.

The chain employs TRBV19 and TRBJ1-5; D gene ambiguous. Germline V CDR1 and CDR2: LNHDA, SQIVND (reference sequence). With 5 bases removed from V and 1 base from J, the gap between germline ends came to 12 bases. The CDR3 covers 15 residues. The CDR3 DNA sequence: TGTGCCAGTAGTTTCGTGTTAGTAAGCAATCAGCCCCAGCATTTT. It translates to CASSFVLVSNQPQHF.

The chain's CDR3 is CASSPLTGAISVQYF. In nucleotides, the CDR3 is TGTGCCAGCAGCCCACTGACAGGGGCAATTAGCGTTCAGTACTTC. The rearrangement uses TRBV13 and TRBJ2-4, with 8 bases aligning to TRBD1. V was pared by 5 bases and J by 11 bases, with 14 bases of the junction left unmatched. There are 15 residues in the CDR3. Germline-derived CDR1 and CDR2 are PRHDT and FYEKMQ (reference sequence).

The rearrangement links TRBV11-2 to TRBJ2-7, with TRBD1 matching over 9 bases. Germline V CDR1 and CDR2: SGHAT, FQNNGV. CDR3 length: 15 amino acids. Germline trimming cut 6 bases from V and 3 bases from J; bases unmatched to any gene: 9. The CDR3: CASRRPGQGRYEQYF. In nucleotides, the CDR3 is TGTGCCAGCAGGCGGCCGGGACAGGGACGCTACGAGCAGTACTTC.

The V gene is TRBV6-5, the J gene TRBJ2-1, with TRBD1 matching 9 bases. Germline V gene lookup returns CDR1 MNHEY and CDR2 SVGAGI. The CDR3 has 14 amino acids. Losses at the gene ends were 8 bases for V and 3 bases for J; bases not matched to a gene: 5. CDR3 protein: CASLLDRGYNEQFF. CDR3 coding DNA: TGTGCCAGCCTCTTGGACAGGGGCTACAATGAGCAGTTCTTC.

The V gene is TRBV7-9, the J gene TRBJ2-2; 9 bases match TRBD2. Germline V gives CDR1 SEHNR, CDR2 FQNEAQ (reference sequence). Losses at the gene ends were 1 base for V and 5 bases for J; bases not matched to a gene: 8. The CDR3 has 17 amino acids. CDR3 nucleotide sequence: TGTGCCAGCAGCTTAGACGTGATTAGCGGGAGTACCGGGGAGCTGTTTTTT. Encoded protein: CASSLDVISGSTGELFF.

The J gene is TRBJ1-1, the V gene TRBV6-5, with TRBD1 identical over 7 bases. Per the germline V gene, CDR1 is MNHEY and CDR2 is SVGAGI. V dropped 2 bases and J dropped 4; count of bases not matched to a gene: 10. The CDR3 is 16 residues long. The CDR3 is CASSYRQGWLLTEAFF. The CDR3 coding sequence is TGTGCCAGCAGTTACCGACAGGGCTGGCTACTCACTGAAGCTTTCTTT.

This clone was seen a few times. The chain couples TRBV7-8 to TRBJ1-2; tentatively, D is TRBD1 (5 bases). This CDR3 is built from 12 residues. With 4 bases removed from V and 14 bases from J, the gap between germline ends came to 17 bases. Germline-derived CDR1 and CDR2 are SGHVS and FQNEAQ. The CDR3 sequence is CASSWGRVEETF. CDR3 nucleotide sequence: TGTGCCAGCAGCTGGGGACGGGTGGAAGAAACCTTC.

The chain joins TRBV15 to TRBJ2-5, with 8 bases aligning to TRBD2. Germline assignment: CDR1 LNHNV and CDR2 YYDKDF (reference sequence). This CDR3 has 16 amino acids. J lost 5 bases, V lost 1 base, and 9 bases had no gene match. The CDR3 spells CATSRGGSGILETQYF. CDR3 bases: TGTGCCACCAGCAGAGGCGGTAGCGGGATATTGGAGACCCAGTACTTC.

The chain uses TRBV30 and TRBJ1-1; D might be TRBD1 (5 bases). Trimming pared 0 bases from V and 0 bases from J, leaving 17 bases between. This CDR3 is built from 17 residues. The germline V gene encodes CDR1 GTSNPN and CDR2 SVGIG (reference sequence). The CDR3: CAWSVRFLSGMNTEAFF. In DNA form, the CDR3 reads TGTGCCTGGAGTGTACGATTTCTCTCAGGGATGAACACTGAAGCTTTCTTT. The full variable domain, completed using reference TRBV30 and TRBJ1-1, is SQTIHQWPATLVQPVGSPLSLECTVEGTSNPNLYWYRQAAGRGLQLLFYSVGIGQISSEVPQNLSASRPQDRQFILSSKKLLLSDSGFYLCAWSVRFLSGMNTEAFFGQGTRLTVV.

The chain combines TRBV11-2 with TRBJ2-1; 11 bases match TRBD2. The CDR3 has 20 amino acids. Germline V CDR1 and CDR2: SGHAT, FQNNGV. The V and J ends lost 0 bases and 4 bases, in that order; junction bases with no gene match: 14. CDR3 sequence: CASSLDLVTSGTEFYNEQFF. The DNA of the CDR3 is TGTGCCAGCAGCTTAGATCTGGTGACTAGCGGGACCGAGTTTTACAATGAGCAGTTCTTC. The complete variable domain, with remaining parts taken from reference TRBV11-2 and TRBJ2-1, reads EAGVAQSPRYKIIEKRQSVAFWCNPISGHATLYWYQQILGQGPKLLIQFQNNGVVDDSQLPKDRFSAERLKGVDSTLKIQPAKLEDSAVYLCASSLDLVTSGTEFYNEQFFGPGTRLTVL.

This sequence joins TRBV28 and TRBJ1-2; 11 bases fit TRBD1. The CDR3 loop spans 14 amino acids. Germline V lookup: CDR1 MDHEN, CDR2 SYDVKM. V dropped 6 bases and J dropped 4; count of bases not matched to a gene: 4. In nucleotides, the CDR3 is TGTGCCAGCAGACGGACAGGGGGCGCCTATGGCTACACCTTC. Protein: CASRRTGGAYGYTF.

V usage is TRBV4-3 and J usage is TRBJ1-1; TRBD1 is a possible D gene (5 bases). The length of the CDR3 is 14 residues. Germline CDR1 is LGHNA and CDR2 is YSLEER. V dropped 0 bases and J dropped 7 bases, with 12 bases sitting between them. The CDR3 loop reads CASSQDKTTGEAFF. The CDR3 region has the DNA TGCGCCAGCAGCCAAGATAAGACTACAGGTGAAGCTTTCTTT.

A single count supports this clone. This chain links TRBV6-1 with TRBJ2-4; TRBD2 matches 13 bases. The CDR3 is 20 amino acids. Germline V gene sequence: CDR1 MNHNS, CDR2 SASEGT. V shed 0 bases and J 5 bases; nucleotides not matched to a gene: 13. CDR3 in amino acids: CASSEALTSGGPPLENIQYF. The CDR3 nucleotides are TGTGCCAGCAGTGAAGCGCTGACTAGCGGGGGGCCCCCGCTTGAAAACATTCAGTACTTC.

V and J are TRBV4-1 and TRBJ1-2, with D uncertain. This CDR3 has 16 amino acids. V gave up 0 bases and J gave up 4 bases, with 15 bases separating them. The V gene's germline CDR1 is MGHRA and CDR2 YSYEKL. CDR3 bases: TGCGCCAGCAGCCAAGACGGAGGGTCAGTCAGCTATGGCTACACCTTC. Its protein is CASSQDGGSVSYGYTF.

This clone came up many times. This rearrangement joins TRBV15 to TRBJ1-2; D perhaps matches TRBD1 (5 bases). The CDR3 is made up of 16 amino acids. V lost 0 bases and J lost 6, with 17 bases in between. Germline V gives CDR1 LNHNV, CDR2 YYDKDF (reference sequence). CDR3 protein: CATSREGRLPKDGYTF. CDR3 DNA: TGTGCCACCAGCAGAGAGGGGCGACTCCCCAAGGATGGCTACACCTTC.

A single count supports this clone. This rearrangement joins TRBV28 to TRBJ2-7; 7 bases fit TRBD1. The CDR3 is 15 amino acids. Germline assignment: CDR1 MDHEN and CDR2 SYDVKM. J lost 0 bases, V lost 6 bases, and 8 bases had no gene match. The CDR3 region is CASSPRQGNSYEQYF. The CDR3 DNA sequence: TGTGCCAGCAGCCCCAGACAGGGAAACTCCTACGAGCAGTACTTC.

This clone was detected a few times. This rearrangement joins TRBV7-9 to TRBJ2-7; D tentatively reads TRBD1 or TRBD2 (5 bases each). The germline gives CDR1 SEHNR, CDR2 FQNEAQ (reference sequence). This CDR3 is 12 amino acids long. V was pared by 8 bases and J by 5 bases, with 13 bases between. The DNA for the CDR3 is TGTGCCAGCGGCCGGGGCGGGCACGAGCAGTACTTC. Translated, it gives CASGRGGHEQYF.

The count of this clone is one. The chain's CDR3 is CASSESDGPYEQYF. The DNA of the CDR3 is TGTGCCAGCAGTGAATCTGACGGCCCCTACGAGCAGTACTTC. The chain is built from TRBV6-1 and TRBJ2-7; D remains unclear. This CDR3 is built from 14 residues. Germline V gene lookup returns CDR1 MNHNS and CDR2 SASEGT. Trimming stripped 2 bases from V and 2 bases from J, with 10 bases between.